The 21 T cell receptor beta chains given below trace back to one sample, sequenced in a study of tumour-infiltrating T cells in Burkitt lymphoma. Sequencing used immunoSEQ multiplex PCR; TCRdb keeps in-frame clones, though not all of them. Among about 920 clones listed, about 18% were seen once. The source material was tumor tissue. The origin of the receptors is a human donor with Burkitt lymphoma.

This clone has more than one count but fewer than ten. The chain joins TRBV7-2 to TRBJ2-7, with D possibly matching TRBD2 (6 bases). V gave up 7 bases and J gave up 2 bases, with 18 bases separating them. Germline assignment: CDR1 SGHTA and CDR2 FQGNSA. The CDR3 length is 15 residues. The CDR3 is CASTLGEAGPYEQYF. The CDR3 DNA is TGTGCCAGCACCCTGGGGGAGGCAGGGCCCTACGAGCAGTACTTC.

This clone was seen a few times. The V gene is TRBV30, the J gene TRBJ1-4; D unclear. The V end was cut by 0 bases, the J end by 8 bases, with 19 bases between. Germline CDR1 reads GTSNPN; CDR2 reads SVGIG (reference sequence). The CDR3 sequence is 16 residues long. The CDR3: CAWSVLGAGFGEKLFF. The CDR3 DNA reads TGTGCCTGGAGTGTGTTGGGAGCGGGGTTCGGGGAAAAACTGTTTTTT.

The chain joins TRBV5-4 to TRBJ2-6; possibly TRBD1 for D (6 bases). Per germline, CDR1 SGHNT and CDR2 YYREEE (reference sequence). Trimming pared 2 bases from V and 6 bases from J, leaving 12 bases between. The CDR3 loop spans 15 amino acids. The CDR3 loop is CASSFLGGLANVLTF. The CDR3 nucleotides read TGTGCCAGCAGCTTTTTAGGGGGTTTGGCCAACGTCCTGACTTTC.

This chain connects TRBV7-9 to TRBJ2-3, with 9 bases identical to TRBD2. The germline V gene has CDR1 SEHNR and CDR2 FQNEAQ (reference sequence). V dropped 6 bases and J dropped 2; count of bases not matched to a gene: 6. The CDR3 contains 15 residues. This CDR3 is CASRRLAVDTDTQYF. The CDR3 DNA follows: TGTGCCAGCAGGCGACTAGCGGTGGACACAGATACGCAGTATTTT.

This clone was counted a few times. This chain uses TRBV2 with TRBJ2-1; D remains ambiguous. Germline values: CDR1 SNHLY, CDR2 FYNNEI. V was trimmed by 1 base and J by 0 bases, leaving 4 bases between them. The CDR3 consists of 14 residues. The CDR3 DNA reads as TGTGCCAGCAGTGAAGGACGCTCCTACAATGAGCAGTTCTTC. Amino acid sequence: CASSEGRSYNEQFF.

A few counts support this clone. At one boundary the junction diverges from the germline segment, which might be a read error. The chain has TRBV5-6 and TRBJ1-3, with a possible D match to TRBD1 (6 bases). The CDR3 runs to 14 residues. The V gene's germline CDR1 is SGHDT and CDR2 YYEEEE. CDR3 nucleotides: TGTGCCAGCAGCCCGCCGGGGGCTGGAAACATCATATATTTT. This translates into CASSPPGAGNIIYF.

This clone has only a few counts. The chain employs TRBV19 and TRBJ2-7, with D perhaps TRBD2 (6 bases). CDR1 is LNHDA, CDR2 SQIVND, per germline (reference sequence). Deletions cut 1 base from V and 6 bases from J, with 13 bases between. The CDR3 has 14 amino acids. The CDR3: CASSIVPGVVEQYF. CDR3 sequence (DNA): TGTGCCAGTAGTATAGTTCCGGGGGTAGTCGAGCAGTACTTC.

The CDR3 loop is CASSDGVHNEKLFF. DNA for the CDR3: TGTGCCAGCAGTGACGGTGTACATAATGAAAAACTGTTTTTT. The gene calls are TRBV6-1 and TRBJ1-4; D is ambiguous. CDR1 and CDR2 (germline): MNHNS, SASEGT. CDR3 length: 14 residues. Trimming cost V 3 bases and J 4 bases, with 9 bases left between them.

V usage is TRBV7-9 and J usage is TRBJ1-6; D is uncertain. The CDR3 runs to 17 residues. The ends were cut back, 8 bases at V and 1 base at J, with 18 bases in the middle. Germline CDR1 reads SEHNR; CDR2 reads FQNEAQ (reference sequence). In DNA form, the CDR3 reads TGTGCCAGCGGCCCGGGAGGCCCTTGGTCCTATAATTCACCCCTCCACTTT. This sequence encodes CASGPGGPWSYNSPLHF. The full variable domain, its missing parts supplied by reference TRBV7-9 and TRBJ1-6, is DTGVSQNPRHKITKRGQNVTFRCDPISEHNRLYWYRQTLGQGPEFLTYFQNEAQLEKSRLLSDRFSAERPKGSFSTLEIQRTEQGDSAMYLCASGPGGPWSYNSPLHFGNGTRLTVT.

The gene calls are TRBV4-1 and TRBJ2-7, with D uncertain. V was pared by 0 bases and J by 0 bases, with 15 bases between. The CDR3 runs 17 residues. Germline lookup yields CDR1 MGHRA and CDR2 YSYEKL. CDR3 loop: CASSQEMVLVSSYEQYF. The CDR3 DNA sequence: TGCGCCAGCAGCCAAGAGATGGTTCTAGTAAGCTCCTACGAGCAGTACTTC.

The rearrangement links TRBV13 to TRBJ2-7; no reliable D call. V was clipped by 0 bases and J by 7 bases, with 16 bases between them. Germline loops: CDR1 PRHDT, CDR2 FYEKMQ (reference sequence). This CDR3 has 15 amino acids. The CDR3 protein is CASSLGTTPFLEQYF. The CDR3 region has the DNA TGTGCCAGCAGCTTAGGAACCACCCCCTTTTTAGAGCAGTACTTC.

The genes are TRBV7-9 and TRBJ2-3, with 10 bases that match TRBD2. This CDR3 spans 17 amino acids. With 4 bases clipped from V and 0 bases from J, the junction kept 7 bases outside the gene matches. Germline-derived CDR1 and CDR2 are SEHNR and FQNEAQ (reference sequence). DNA for the CDR3: TGTGCCAGCAGCTCGATTATTAGCGGGGGGAGCACAGATACGCAGTATTTT. This gives the protein CASSSIISGGSTDTQYF.

This clone is a singleton in its sample. At one end the junction does not follow the germline gene, possibly because of a read error. Other DNA variants within this sample encode the same CDR3. V usage is TRBV27 and J usage is TRBJ2-1; 9 bases fit TRBD2. Looked up from germline, CDR1 is MNHEY and CDR2 is SMNVEV (reference sequence). The CDR3 is made up of 17 amino acids. As DNA, the CDR3 is TGTGCCAGCATACCCGCGGTTGGTAGCGGGGGTTACAATGAACAGTTCTTC. Amino acid sequence: CASIPAVGSGGYNEQFF.

This clone appeared a few times. This chain uses TRBV7-2 with TRBJ2-3; D is ambiguous. Trimming left V 1 base short and J 3 bases short, with 11 bases between. Germline CDR1 is SGHTA and CDR2 is FQGNSA. The CDR3 contains 15 residues. This CDR3 reads CASSLEAPGTDTQYF. The CDR3 bases are TGTGCCAGCAGCTTAGAGGCACCAGGTACAGATACGCAGTATTTT.

The chain is built from TRBV13 and TRBJ2-7, with D possibly TRBD1 on 5 matching bases. Germline lookup yields CDR1 PRHDT and CDR2 FYEKMQ (reference sequence). The CDR3 covers 15 residues. Trimming took 0 bases from V and 2 from J, leaving 11 bases between them. The CDR3 is CASSLGLGVTYEQYF. As DNA, the CDR3 is TGTGCCAGCAGCTTAGGGCTAGGGGTAACCTACGAGCAGTACTTC.

Turning to this clone: The same CDR3 is also encoded by other DNA sequences in this sample. As DNA, the CDR3 is TGTGCCAGCAGCTACCCAGAGCGGACTGAAGCTTTCTTT. This gives the protein CASSYPERTEAFF. The genes are TRBV5-4 and TRBJ1-1, with no clear D. Per germline, CDR1 SGHNT and CDR2 YYREEE (reference sequence). V was clipped by 3 bases and J by 5 bases, with 11 bases between them. The CDR3 loop spans 13 amino acids.

The rearrangement links TRBV29-1 to TRBJ2-3, with 7 bases fitting TRBD2. This CDR3 is built from 15 residues. Germline lookup yields CDR1 SQVTM and CDR2 ANQGSEA. V shed 6 bases and J 2 bases; nucleotides not matched to a gene: 11. The CDR3 loop is CSVLGGFGNTDTQYF. The CDR3, as DNA: TGCAGCGTCCTCGGGGGGTTCGGGAACACAGATACGCAGTATTTT.

The chain combines TRBV2 with TRBJ2-3, with unresolved D. Germline V gene data show CDR1 as SNHLY and CDR2 as FYNNEI. With 6 bases removed from V and 2 bases from J, the gap between germline ends came to 3 bases. This CDR3 spans 11 amino acids. The CDR3 here is CASSSTDTQYF. The CDR3 nucleotides read TGTGCCAGCAGCTCCACAGATACGCAGTATTTT.

The chain uses TRBV19 and TRBJ1-2; D uncertain. Germline V gene data show CDR1 as LNHDA and CDR2 as SQIVND (reference sequence). The CDR3 contains 13 residues. The V and J ends lost 1 base and 4 bases respectively, with 7 bases between them. The CDR3 nucleotides read TGTGCCAGTAGTATAGGGCCGAGCTATGGCTACACCTTC. It is translated as CASSIGPSYGYTF.

This clone was counted between two and nine times. V and J are TRBV18 and TRBJ1-6, with D perhaps matching TRBD1 (5 bases). This CDR3 is 15 amino acids long. Trimming removed 2 bases at V and 7 bases at J, with 12 bases between. Germline lookup yields CDR1 KGHSH and CDR2 LQKENI. The CDR3 DNA reads TGTGCCAGCTCACCAACGGGGGTGGGCAATTCACCCCTCCACTTT. Its translation: CASSPTGVGNSPLHF.

The genes are TRBV5-6 and TRBJ2-7; D unresolved. CDR3 length: 15 residues. Germline lookup yields CDR1 SGHDT and CDR2 YYEEEE. V was clipped by 2 bases and J by 1 base, with 13 bases between them. The CDR3 is CASSLGTPMSYEQYF. Here the CDR3 DNA reads TGTGCCAGCAGCTTAGGAACACCAATGTCCTACGAGCAGTACTTC. The entire variable domain, with the rest obtained from reference TRBV5-6 and TRBJ2-7, is as follows: DAGVTQSPTHLIKTRGQQVTLRCSPKSGHDTVSWYQQALGQGPQFIFQYYEEEERQRGNFPDRFSGHQFPNYSSELNVNALLLGDSALYLCASSLGTPMSYEQYFGPGTRLTVT.